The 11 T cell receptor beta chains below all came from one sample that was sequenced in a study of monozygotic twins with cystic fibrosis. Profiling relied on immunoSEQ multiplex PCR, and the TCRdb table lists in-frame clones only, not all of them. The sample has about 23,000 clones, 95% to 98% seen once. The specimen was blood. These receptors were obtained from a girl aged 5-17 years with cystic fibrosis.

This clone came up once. CDR3 bases: TGTGCCAGCAGCTTGCGGAACAGGGGACTCTCTGGGGCCAACGTCCTGACTTTC. It codes for CASSLRNRGLSGANVLTF. The chain couples TRBV5-4 to TRBJ2-6; tentatively, D is TRBD1 (7 bases). The CDR3 loop spans 18 amino acids. Looked up from germline, CDR1 is SGHNT and CDR2 is YYREEE (reference sequence). The germline V and J ends were trimmed by 1 base and 0 bases, with 14 bases remaining between them.

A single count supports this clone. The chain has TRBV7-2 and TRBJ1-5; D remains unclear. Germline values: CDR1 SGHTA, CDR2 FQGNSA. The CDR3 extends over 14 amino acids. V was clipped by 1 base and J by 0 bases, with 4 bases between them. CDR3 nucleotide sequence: TGTGCCAGCAGCTTAGATAGTAGCAATCAGCCCCAGCATTTT. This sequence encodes CASSLDSSNQPQHF.

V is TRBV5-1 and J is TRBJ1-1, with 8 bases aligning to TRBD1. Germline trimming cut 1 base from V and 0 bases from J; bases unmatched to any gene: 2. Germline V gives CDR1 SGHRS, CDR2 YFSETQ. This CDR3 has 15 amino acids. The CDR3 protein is CASSLRQGLNTEAFF. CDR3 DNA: TGCGCCAGCAGCTTGCGACAGGGGCTGAACACTGAAGCTTTCTTT.

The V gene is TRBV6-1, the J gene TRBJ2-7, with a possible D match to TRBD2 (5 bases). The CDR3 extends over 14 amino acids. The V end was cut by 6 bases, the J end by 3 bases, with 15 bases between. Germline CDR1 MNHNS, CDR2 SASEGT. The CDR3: CASRREDWGYEQYV. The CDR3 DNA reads TGTGCCAGCAGGAGGGAAGACTGGGGCTACGAGCAGTACGTC.

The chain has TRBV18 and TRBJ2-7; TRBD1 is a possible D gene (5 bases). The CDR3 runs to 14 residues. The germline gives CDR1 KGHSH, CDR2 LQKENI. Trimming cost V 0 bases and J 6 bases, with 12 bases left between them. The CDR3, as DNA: TGTGCCAGCTCACCACCCAATGGAAGGGGCGAGCAGTACTTC. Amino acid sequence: CASSPPNGRGEQYF.

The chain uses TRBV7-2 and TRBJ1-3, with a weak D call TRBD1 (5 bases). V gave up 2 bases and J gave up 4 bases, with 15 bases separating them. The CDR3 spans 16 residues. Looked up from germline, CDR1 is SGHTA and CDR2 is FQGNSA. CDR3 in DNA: TGTGCCAGCAGCTTAATGTCCGGGACGGTAGGAAACACCATATATTTT. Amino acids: CASSLMSGTVGNTIYF.

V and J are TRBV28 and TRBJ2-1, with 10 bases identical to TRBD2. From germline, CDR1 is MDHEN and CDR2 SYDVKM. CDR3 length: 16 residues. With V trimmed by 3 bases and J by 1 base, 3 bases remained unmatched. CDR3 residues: CASSFLTSGSYNEQFF. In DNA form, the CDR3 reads TGTGCCAGCAGTTTCTTGACTAGCGGGTCCTACAATGAGCAGTTCTTC.

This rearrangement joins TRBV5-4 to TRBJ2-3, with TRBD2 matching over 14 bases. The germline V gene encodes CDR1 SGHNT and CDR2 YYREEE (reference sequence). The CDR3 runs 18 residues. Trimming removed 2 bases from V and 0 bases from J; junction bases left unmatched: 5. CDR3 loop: CASSFGTSGRASTDTQYF. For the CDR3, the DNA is TGTGCCAGCAGCTTCGGGACTAGCGGGAGAGCTAGCACAGATACGCAGTATTTT. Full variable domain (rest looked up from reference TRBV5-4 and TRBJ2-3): ETGVTQSPTHLIKTRGQQVTLRCSSQSGHNTVSWYQQALGQGPQFIFQYYREEENGRGNFPPRFSGLQFPNYSSELNVNALELDDSALYLCASSFGTSGRASTDTQYFGPGTRLTVL.

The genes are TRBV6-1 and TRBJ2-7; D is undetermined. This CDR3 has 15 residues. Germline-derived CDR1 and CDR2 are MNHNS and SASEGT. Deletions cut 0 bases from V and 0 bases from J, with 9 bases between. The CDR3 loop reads CASSEAQRSSYEQYF. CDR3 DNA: TGTGCCAGCAGTGAAGCTCAAAGGAGCTCCTACGAGCAGTACTTC.

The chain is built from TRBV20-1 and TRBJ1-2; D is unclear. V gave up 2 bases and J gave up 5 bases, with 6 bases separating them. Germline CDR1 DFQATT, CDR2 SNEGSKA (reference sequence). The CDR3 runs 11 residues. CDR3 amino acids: CSARFSYGYTF. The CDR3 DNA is TGCAGTGCTAGATTCAGTTATGGCTACACCTTC.

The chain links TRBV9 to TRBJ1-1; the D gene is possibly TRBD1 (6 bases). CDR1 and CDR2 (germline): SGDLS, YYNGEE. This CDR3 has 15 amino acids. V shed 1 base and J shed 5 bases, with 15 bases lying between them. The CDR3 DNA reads TGTGCCAGCAGCGTACTGTTAGGGGGAGGGACTGAAGCTTTCTTT. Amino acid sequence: CASSVLLGGGTEAFF.